The rows below give T cell receptor beta chains drawn from one sample of a study of T cells in localized non-small cell lung cancer. Clones were read by immunoSEQ multiplex PCR, and TCRdb kept only the in-frame ones, dropping some. The sample has tens of thousands of clones, around nine tenths seen once. The sample was peripheral blood, taken before any cancer treatment. The receptors derive from a woman aged 35-70 years with stage I squamous cell lung carcinoma. Both conserved end residues are part of each CDR3. The D gene is left open where the match is weak. Expanded clones get a size class; other rows say once, few or many, or leave the size out.

v_gene	d_gene	j_gene	abundance	CDR3nt	CDR3aa
TRBV11-2	.	TRBJ2-7	.	TGTGCCAGCAGCTTAAGAGGGGATTATGGCTACGAGCAGTACTTC	CASSLRGDYGYEQYF
TRBV5-1	.	TRBJ2-5	.	TGCGCCAGCAGCGTCCAGGGCGGGGGCCCGCAAGAGACCCAGTACTTC	CASSVQGGGPQETQYF
TRBV6-1	.	TRBJ1-2	.	TGTGCCAGCAGCCTTGACAGTAACTATGGCTACACCTTC	CASSLDSNYGYTF
TRBV18	.	TRBJ1-1	.	TGTGCCAGCTCACCCAGAGGGGAGCGCCTTGAAGCTTTCTTT	CASSPRGERLEAFF
TRBV6-5	.	TRBJ1-1	.	TGTGCCAGCAGTTACTCACGGGGATGGGGCACTGAAGCTTTCTTT	CASSYSRGWGTEAFF
TRBV19	TRBD2	TRBJ2-3	.	TGTGCCAGTAGATACGCGGGGGGTACAAGCACAGATACGCAGTATTTT	CASRYAGGTSTDTQYF
TRBV7-9	.	TRBJ1-2	.	TGTGCCAGCAGCTTCGTAGACTATGGCTACACCTTC	CASSFVDYGYTF
TRBV7-9	.	TRBJ1-5	many	TGTGCCAGCAGCTCCCCTGGGGAGGGCAATCAGCCCCAGCATTTT	CASSSPGEGNQPQHF
TRBV28	TRBD2	TRBJ2-3	.	TGTGCCAGCATGCCACTAGCGGGGGACACAGATACGCAGTATTTT	CASMPLAGDTDTQYF
TRBV5-6	.	TRBJ2-7	.	TGTGCCAGCAGCTTACGAAGGAACGAGCAGTACTTC	CASSLRRNEQYF
TRBV5-1	.	TRBJ2-2	.	TGCGCCAGCAGCTTGAACACCGGGGAGCTGTTTTTT	CASSLNTGELFF
TRBV30	.	TRBJ2-5	.	TGTGCCTGGACACCCGGACAGTCGATCGGCCAGTACTTC	CAWTPGQSIGQYF
TRBV5-5	TRBD2	TRBJ2-5	.	TGTGCCAGCAGCTTGGCCTCGCGGGGGGGCCGGGAGACCCAGTACTTC	CASSLASRGGRETQYF
TRBV10-3	TRBD1	TRBJ1-2	.	TGTGCCATCAGCGACAGGGGGCAGGGCTATGGCTACACCTTC	CAISDRGQGYGYTF
TRBV6-1	.	TRBJ1-2	.	TGTGCCAGCAGTGAAGCGGCCGTGGGAGGCTACACCTTC	CASSEAAVGGYTF
TRBV5-1	TRBD1	TRBJ1-1	.	TGCGCCAGCAGCTTACTAACAGGGGGGCTGAACACTGAAGCTTTCTTT	CASSLLTGGLNTEAFF
TRBV6-1	.	TRBJ1-5	.	TGTGCCAGCAGTGAACGCCAGCTCAATCAGCCCCAGCATTTT	CASSERQLNQPQHF
TRBV2	TRBD1	TRBJ2-5	.	TGTGCCAGCAGGACCGGGACAGGGGGCCAAGAGACCCAGTACTTC	CASRTGTGGQETQYF
TRBV4-1	TRBD1	TRBJ2-1	once	TGCGCCAGCAGCCAAGATAGCAGGGACAGGGGATACAATGAGCAGTTCTTC	CASSQDSRDRGYNEQFF
TRBV7-3	TRBD2	TRBJ2-1	.	TGTGCCAGCAGCCCGGGGGGGCCCCGGGGCAATGAGCAGTTCTTC	CASSPGGPRGNEQFF
TRBV7-7	.	TRBJ2-1	few	TGTGCTAGCGCCCTGACCGTCAACAATGAGCAGTTCTTC	CASALTVNNEQFF
TRBV5-1	TRBD1	TRBJ1-2	.	TGCGCCAGCAGCTCCCCGGACAGGGCAAGCGGTGGCTACACCTTC	CASSSPDRASGGYTF
TRBV6-5	TRBD1	TRBJ1-2	.	TGTGCCAGCAGCCGGGGGACAGGGCTCCTCTATGGCTACACCTTC	CASSRGTGLLYGYTF
TRBV6-6	TRBD1	TRBJ2-7	few	TGTGCCAGCAACCCCAGACAGGGGGCGAGTTACGAGCAGTACTTC	CASNPRQGASYEQYF
TRBV6-1	TRBD1	TRBJ2-5	.	TGTGCCACCTGGGACAGGGTAGAGACCCAGTACTTC	CATWDRVETQYF
TRBV6-5	.	TRBJ1-2	once	TGTGCCAGCAGTTACCTCCGACAAGGTCAGATCTATGGCTACACCTTC	CASSYLRQGQIYGYTF
TRBV14	.	TRBJ1-2	.	TGTGCCAGCAGCCAAGCGGAGTCGAGGTGGGGAACCTATGGCTACACCTTC	CASSQAESRWGTYGYTF
TRBV6-6	.	TRBJ2-7	few	TGTGCCAGCAGTTACACGAGGGGTTACGAGCAGTACTTC	CASSYTRGYEQYF
TRBV28	TRBD2	TRBJ2-5	few	TGTGCCAGCAGTTTGCTAAGCGGGGGGCAAGAGACCCAGTACTTC	CASSLLSGGQETQYF
TRBV5-4	.	TRBJ1-2	.	TGTGCCAGCAGATTCGGTGGGGGGTTAAATGGCTACACCTTC	CASRFGGGLNGYTF
TRBV7-2	.	TRBJ1-4	once	TGTGCCAGCAGCCCGCGACCAAATGAAAAACTGTTTTTT	CASSPRPNEKLFF
TRBV11-2	TRBD1	TRBJ2-1	.	TGTGCCAGCAGCTTTCCGGGACAGATAAATGAGCAGTTCTTC	CASSFPGQINEQFF
TRBV29-1	.	TRBJ1-1	.	TGCAGCGCCCAACCGGGGGGCGTAGATACTGAAGCTTTCTTT	CSAQPGGVDTEAFF
TRBV7-3	.	TRBJ2-2	.	TGTGCCAGCAGCTCGCTCTCGTACAGGGTGAACACCGGGGAGCTGTTTTTT	CASSSLSYRVNTGELFF
TRBV2	TRBD1	TRBJ2-5	.	TGTGCCAGCAGGGCACAGGGGGCGATAAAGGAGACCCAGTACTTC	CASRAQGAIKETQYF
TRBV25-1	TRBD1	TRBJ1-2	.	TGTGCCAGCAGACAGGGGGCTGGGGGCTATGGCTACACCTTC	CASRQGAGGYGYTF
TRBV9	.	TRBJ1-2	.	TGTGCCAGCAGCGCAACCGGGACACCCTATGGCTACACCTTC	CASSATGTPYGYTF
TRBV6-6	TRBD1	TRBJ1-2	.	TGTGCCAGCAGACCGGGACAGCTATCCGGGAGTGGCTACACCTTC	CASRPGQLSGSGYTF
TRBV18	TRBD2	TRBJ2-2	.	TGTGCCAGCTCACCAGGGCAGGGAGGGCCCACCCCATTCAACACCGGGGAGCTGTTTTTT	CASSPGQGGPTPFNTGELFF
TRBV9	.	TRBJ1-1	.	TGTGCCAGCAGCGTAGGGGGGGCGATTCTGAACACTGAAGCTTTCTTT	CASSVGGAILNTEAFF
TRBV10-3	TRBD2	TRBJ2-5	.	TGTGCCATCAGTGCGACTAGCGGGGGGGAAGAGACCCAGTACTTC	CAISATSGGEETQYF
TRBV9	TRBD1	TRBJ1-1	.	TGTGCCAGCAGCGTAGGGGACAGGGCAGGGACTGAAGCTTTCTTT	CASSVGDRAGTEAFF
TRBV19	.	TRBJ1-5	.	TGTGCCAGTAGTATATCCCGGTCAGGGGCTGGGCGTGGCAATCAGCCCCAGCATTTT	CASSISRSGAGRGNQPQHF
TRBV25-1	.	TRBJ2-1	.	TGTGCCAGCAGTGCCCTTTACCGGGACGCCGACTACAATGAGCAGTTCTTC	CASSALYRDADYNEQFF
TRBV19	.	TRBJ2-7	.	TGTGCCAGTAGTATAGACATAGGGCCGATCTACGAGCAGTACTTC	CASSIDIGPIYEQYF
TRBV4-1	TRBD2	TRBJ2-5	.	TGCGCCAGCAGCCGCCGACTAGCGGGGGAAGGAGAGACCCAGTACTTC	CASSRRLAGEGETQYF
TRBV7-3	.	TRBJ1-1	.	TGTGCCAAAGACAGGCCAAGCCTTATGAACACTGAAGCTTTCTTT	CAKDRPSLMNTEAFF
TRBV10-3	.	TRBJ1-1	.	TGTGCCATCAAGGGAACAGGGACCACTGAAGCTTTCTTT	CAIKGTGTTEAFF
TRBV7-8	TRBD2	TRBJ2-3	.	TGTGCCAGCATCCTAGCGGGGTCGGATACGCAGTATTTT	CASILAGSDTQYF
TRBV11-2	.	TRBJ2-2	.	TGTGCCAGCAGCTCCCCGGGAACCGGGGAGCTGTTTTTT	CASSSPGTGELFF
TRBV29-1	.	TRBJ2-7	.	TGCAGCGTTGAATTGGGTGTCAGGTCGGGCGAGCAGTACTTC	CSVELGVRSGEQYF
TRBV30	TRBD1	TRBJ1-2	.	TGTGCCTGGAGGGAGCAGGGGGCGGGTGGCTACACCTTC	CAWREQGAGGYTF
TRBV7-9	.	TRBJ1-5	.	TGTGCCAGCAGCTTGAGCAGGGGTGGCAATCAGCCCCAGCATTTT	CASSLSRGGNQPQHF
TRBV2	TRBD1	TRBJ1-5	.	TGTGCCAGCACCCTCGGACAGGGCGGGCAGCCCCAGCATTTT	CASTLGQGGQPQHF